This T cell receptor (beta chain) stems from a study of blood T cell repertoires in COVID-19. Trimming took off 1 base at V and 11 bases at J, with 14 bases between the two ends. The CDR3 totals 13 residues. CDR1 is LNHNV and CDR2 is YYDKDF in the germline V gene (reference sequence). Here immunoSEQ multiplex PCR was the method, and the copy in TCRdb shows in-frame clones only, minus some. The top ten clones hold approximately 20% of a sample with fewer than 150,000 clones, about four fifths of them seen once. V gene TRBV15 combines with J gene TRBJ1-1; no clear D. The origin of this receptor is a man aged 25-45 years who had recovered from COVID-19. The sample taken for sequencing was PBMCs or T cells enriched from blood (not recorded which). The CDR3 coding sequence is TGTGCCACCAGCAGAGCTGGGCCGGCGTCGGCTTTCTTT. Amino acid sequence: CATSRAGPASAFF.